This T cell receptor (beta chain) was identified during a study of T-cell memory formation after mild COVID-19. This clonotype came up a few times. TCRdb fed the 5' RACE reads into MiXCR, producing one record per CDR3 protein. The sample records roughly 400,000 distinct CDR3 sequences, about 24% being singletons. This CDR3 is built from 12 residues. V was pared by 8 bases and J by 4 bases, with 2 bases of the junction left unmatched. CDR1 is MNHNY and CDR2 is SVGAGI in the germline V gene (reference sequence). The sequence was obtained from an adult woman who had mild COVID-19 (a few samples of this study predate the infection). Cell type and time point are not known. Sequencing was carried out using PBMCs or a T cell subset sorted from them (not recorded which). V gene TRBV6-6 combines with J gene TRBJ1-5, with 7 bases identical to TRBD1. The CDR3 sequence is CASGQVNQPQHF. CDR3 coding DNA: TGTGCCAGCGGACAGGTTAATCAGCCCCAGCATTTT.